These 10 T cell receptor beta chains share one sample of origin, sequenced in a study of human T cells and chemical hapten exposure. The sample's time point: pre-sensitization, week 0. Sample treatment: therapeutic diphenylcyclopropenone sensitization with weekly scalp DPC. Using its own MiXCR run on the RACE reads, TCRdb lists one record per CDR3 protein. The repertoire holds 250,000 to 300,000 distinct CDR3 sequences, 7.5% to 9% seen once, with 0.9% to 1.5% in the top ten. The source was whole blood, collected in connection with sensitization to the hapten diphenylcyclopropenone (DPC). These receptors all come from a man aged 18 to 35 with alopecia areata. Some clones in this sample may be carry-over from other donors' samples.

This clonotype was counted a few times. J is TRBJ1-4 and V is TRBV6-6; D possibly corresponds to TRBD1 (6 bases). Germline V gene sequence: CDR1 MNHNY, CDR2 SVGAGI (reference sequence). V lost 6 bases, J lost 7 bases, and 12 bases lay in between. The CDR3 has 13 amino acids. CDR3 sequence (DNA): TGTGCCAGCAGCCAGAGGGGGGGTGAAAAACTGTTTTTT. Its protein is CASSQRGGEKLFF.

This rearrangement joins TRBV5-1 to TRBJ1-1; no clear D gene. Trimming stripped 2 bases from V and 4 bases from J, with 12 bases between. Per the germline V gene, CDR1 is SGHRS and CDR2 is YFSETQ. This CDR3 contains 14 residues. This chain's CDR3 is CASSFGSFGTEAFF. The CDR3 DNA reads TGCGCCAGCAGCTTTGGCAGCTTCGGCACTGAAGCTTTCTTT.

This clonotype has a count of ten or more. This chain links TRBV29-1 with TRBJ2-1; possibly TRBD1 for D (6 bases). This CDR3 spans 19 amino acids. Trimming shortened V by 1 base and J by 0 bases, and 22 bases separated the two germline ends. Germline loops: CDR1 SQVTM, CDR2 ANQGSEA. As DNA, the CDR3 is TGCAGCGTTGAAGCTCTGGAATTAGGGGGATTAAGCTCCTACAATGAGCAGTTCTTC. Its protein is CSVEALELGGLSSYNEQFF.

The rearrangement uses TRBV6-1 and TRBJ1-1, with D possibly being TRBD1 (6 bases). The CDR3 has 13 residues. Germline CDR1 is MNHNS and CDR2 is SASEGT. V was clipped by 1 base and J by 8 bases, with 11 bases between them. CDR3 nucleotide sequence: TGTGCCAGCAGTGAAGTGTGGGGGGGCGAAGCTTTCTTT. This encodes CASSEVWGGEAFF.

The gene calls are TRBV5-1 and TRBJ1-4; unclear D gene. This CDR3 is built from 15 residues. V gave up 0 bases and J gave up 5 bases, with 11 bases separating them. The germline V gene has CDR1 SGHRS and CDR2 YFSETQ. The CDR3 DNA reads as TGCGCCAGCAGCTTGGATACGGGGAGGAATGAAAAACTGTTTTTT. It is translated as CASSLDTGRNEKLFF.

This clonotype was observed a handful of times. The chain recombines TRBV2 with TRBJ2-2; possibly TRBD1 or TRBD2 for D (5 bases each). Germline-derived CDR1 and CDR2 are SNHLY and FYNNEI. The V and J ends lost 6 bases and 5 bases respectively, with 22 bases between them. The CDR3 is made up of 17 amino acids. CDR3 region: CASSLRQRRDGTGELFF. Here the CDR3 DNA reads TGTGCCAGCAGCCTTAGACAGCGGCGAGATGGGACCGGGGAGCTGTTTTTT.

This clonotype was counted at least ten times. The chain combines TRBV9 with TRBJ2-7; D might be TRBD2 (6 bases). Looked up from germline, CDR1 is SGDLS and CDR2 is YYNGEE. The CDR3 runs 18 residues. V gave up 0 bases and J gave up 3 bases, with 22 bases separating them. The CDR3 nucleotides are TGTGCCAGCAGCGTAGGTGCGCGGGGCGCGGCGGGCGACTACGAGCAGTACTTC. Protein sequence: CASSVGARGAAGDYEQYF.

At least ten counts were recorded for this clonotype. The genes are TRBV5-1 and TRBJ2-5; 8 bases fit TRBD1. CDR1 SGHRS and CDR2 YFSETQ come from the germline V gene. Unmatched junction bases numbered 9, after V lost 4 bases and J lost 4 bases. The CDR3 has 15 amino acids. The CDR3 nucleotides are TGCGCCAGCAGCGAACAGGGACAGGTAGGAGAGACCCAGTACTTC. Translation: CASSEQGQVGETQYF. Drawing the rest from reference TRBV5-1 and TRBJ2-5, the complete variable domain is KAGVTQTPRYLIKTRGQQVTLSCSPISGHRSVSWYQQTPGQGLQFLFEYFSETQRNKGNFPGRFSGRQFSNSRSEMNVSTLELGDSALYLCASSEQGQVGETQYFGPGTRLLVL.

This clonotype occurred many times. The chain couples TRBV6-5 to TRBJ1-2; 7 nucleotides align to TRBD1. The CDR3 covers 14 residues. Germline V CDR1 and CDR2: MNHEY, SVGAGI. J gave up 6 bases and V 2 bases, and 6 bases lay outside the gene matches. The CDR3 reads CASSYTRTGDGYTF. CDR3 nucleotide sequence: TGTGCCAGCAGTTACACCCGGACAGGCGATGGCTACACCTTC.

This clonotype was detected ten times or more. The genes are TRBV3-1 and TRBJ1-1, with 7 nucleotides matching TRBD1. CDR3 size: 14 residues. Germline values: CDR1 LGHDT, CDR2 YNNKEL (reference sequence). J gave up 4 bases and V 4 bases, and 6 bases lay outside the gene matches. CDR3 coding DNA: TGTGCCAGCAGCCGCAATACAGGGGTCACTGAAGCTTTCTTT. This sequence encodes CASSRNTGVTEAFF.